The subject of this entry is one TCR beta chain. These data originate in a study of OX40 agonist ivuxolimab in advanced cancers. For the study at large: Ivuxolimab was administered intravenously to patients at 0.01 to 10 mg/kg every 2 weeks. Patients with hepatocellular carcinoma, melanoma, renal cell or head and neck cancer made up the dose-escalation patients. Subjects had a mean age of about 65 years, with a range of roughly 20 to 79; around 84% were male.

Using immunoSEQ multiplex PCR, the repertoire was profiled, and TCRdb retains in-frame clones only, with some absent. The table records under 80,000 clones, roughly 90% of them present only once. Samples were taken at baseline and on day 1 of cycles 4 and 7. The TCR was taken from an adult with an advanced solid tumor such as melanoma, head and neck, liver or kidney cancer. The specimen was CD4+ or CD8+ T cells sorted from blood, collected in a trial of the OX40 agonist ivuxolimab.

The CDR3 loop reads CASSLPGEQFF. DNA for the CDR3: TGCGCCAGCAGCCTCCCGGGGGAGCAGTTCTTC. The rearrangement joins TRBV5-1 to TRBJ2-1; maybe TRBD2 (5 bases). V lost 4 bases and J lost 10, with 9 bases in between. Germline V gives CDR1 SGHRS, CDR2 YFSETQ. The CDR3 loop spans 11 amino acids.